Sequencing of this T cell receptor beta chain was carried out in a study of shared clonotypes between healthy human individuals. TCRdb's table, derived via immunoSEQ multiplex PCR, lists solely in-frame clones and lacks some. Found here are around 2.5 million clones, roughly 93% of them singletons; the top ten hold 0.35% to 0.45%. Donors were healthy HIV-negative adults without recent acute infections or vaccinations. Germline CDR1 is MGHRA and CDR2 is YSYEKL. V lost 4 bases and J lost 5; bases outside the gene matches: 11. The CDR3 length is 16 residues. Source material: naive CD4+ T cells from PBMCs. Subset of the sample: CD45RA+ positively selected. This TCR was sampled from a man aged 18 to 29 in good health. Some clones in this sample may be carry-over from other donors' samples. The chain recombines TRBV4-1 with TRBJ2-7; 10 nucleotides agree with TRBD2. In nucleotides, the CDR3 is TGCGCCAGCAGCCGCAAAACCGGGACTAGCGACCACGAGCAGTACTTC. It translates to CASSRKTGTSDHEQYF.